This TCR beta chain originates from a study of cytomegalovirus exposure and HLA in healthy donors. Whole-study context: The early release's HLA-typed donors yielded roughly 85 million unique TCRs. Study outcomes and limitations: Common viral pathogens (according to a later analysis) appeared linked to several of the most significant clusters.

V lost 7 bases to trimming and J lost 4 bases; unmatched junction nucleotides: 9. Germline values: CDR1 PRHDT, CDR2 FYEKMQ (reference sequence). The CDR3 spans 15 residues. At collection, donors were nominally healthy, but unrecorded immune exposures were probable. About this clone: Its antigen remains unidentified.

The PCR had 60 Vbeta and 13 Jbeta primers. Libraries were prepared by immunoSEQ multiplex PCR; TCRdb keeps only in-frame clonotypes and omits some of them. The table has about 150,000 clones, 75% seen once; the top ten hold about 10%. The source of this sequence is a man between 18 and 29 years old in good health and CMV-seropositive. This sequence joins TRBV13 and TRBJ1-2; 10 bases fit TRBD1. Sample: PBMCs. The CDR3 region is CASTRGQGGVYGYTF. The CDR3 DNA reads TGTGCCAGCACCAGAGGACAGGGGGGAGTCTATGGCTACACCTTC.